This T cell receptor (beta chain) was captured by sequencing in a study of shared clonotypes between healthy human individuals. From germline, CDR1 is KGHSH and CDR2 LQKENI. V lost 2 bases, J lost 3 bases, and 8 bases lay in between. The CDR3 is made up of 14 amino acids. Nashville, Tennessee was home to all donors, each a Caucasian adult. Comment on this clone: Other DNA sequences in this specimen translate into the identical CDR3.

This table comes from immunoSEQ multiplex PCR, and its TCRdb copy is limited to in-frame clones, with some not included. The data contain millions of clones, around 94% of them singletons. Sequenced material: naive CD4+ T cells sorted from blood. The subset denotes: CD45RA+ positively selected. This chain uses TRBV18 with TRBJ1-5, with D maybe TRBD1 (5 bases). This TCR derives from a man aged 18 to 30 in good health. The CDR3 spells CASSPGGSNQPQHF. CDR3 coding DNA: TGTGCCAGCTCACCAGGGGGTTCCAATCAGCCCCAGCATTTT.